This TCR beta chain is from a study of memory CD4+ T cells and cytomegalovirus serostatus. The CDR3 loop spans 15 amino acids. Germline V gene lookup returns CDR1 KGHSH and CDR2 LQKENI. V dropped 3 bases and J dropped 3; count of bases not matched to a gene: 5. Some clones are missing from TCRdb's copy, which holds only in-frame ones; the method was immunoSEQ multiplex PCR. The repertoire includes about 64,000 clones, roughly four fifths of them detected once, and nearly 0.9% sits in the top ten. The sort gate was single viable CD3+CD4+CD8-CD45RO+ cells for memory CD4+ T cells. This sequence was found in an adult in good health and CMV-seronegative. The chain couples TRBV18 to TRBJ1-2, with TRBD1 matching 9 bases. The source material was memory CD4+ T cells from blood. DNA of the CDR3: TGTGCCAGCTCACCCAGGACAGGGGACTACTATGGCTACACCTTC. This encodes CASSPRTGDYYGYTF.